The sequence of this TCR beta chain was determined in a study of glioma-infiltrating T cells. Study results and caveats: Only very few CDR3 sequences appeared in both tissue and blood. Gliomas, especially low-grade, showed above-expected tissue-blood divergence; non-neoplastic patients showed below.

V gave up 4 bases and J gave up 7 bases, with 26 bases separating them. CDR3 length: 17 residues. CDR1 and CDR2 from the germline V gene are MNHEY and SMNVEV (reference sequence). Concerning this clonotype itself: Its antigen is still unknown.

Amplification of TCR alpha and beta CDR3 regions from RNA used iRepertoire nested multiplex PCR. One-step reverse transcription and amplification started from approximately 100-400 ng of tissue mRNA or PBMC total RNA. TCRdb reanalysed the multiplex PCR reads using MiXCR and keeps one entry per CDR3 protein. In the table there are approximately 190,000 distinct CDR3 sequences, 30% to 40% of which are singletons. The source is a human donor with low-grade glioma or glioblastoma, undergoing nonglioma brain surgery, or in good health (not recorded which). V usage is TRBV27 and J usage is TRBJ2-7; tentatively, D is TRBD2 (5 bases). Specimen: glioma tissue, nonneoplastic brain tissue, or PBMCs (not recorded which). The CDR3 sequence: CASSSYREGKQVWEQYF. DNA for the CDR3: TGTGCCAGCAGTTCTTACCGGGAAGGAAAGCAAGTTTGGGAGCAGTACTTC.